The clone carrying this T cell receptor beta chain was counted only a few times. Its specificity is not known. These data are taken from a study of T cell repertoires in cytomegalovirus infection. On the study more broadly: HLA-B-restricted CMV epitopes that are well studied were used alongside recently identified HLA-C-restricted ones.

Study-wide results and limits: The cumulative frequency of public TCR beta families distinguished individuals who carried CMV together with the relevant HLA. CMV-specific TCR beta clonotypes restricted by HLA-C dominated the ex vivo response.

V was clipped by 9 bases and J by 2 bases, with 18 bases between them. The CDR3 has 15 residues. From germline, CDR1 is MNHEY and CDR2 SVGAGI. TCRdb passed the reads through MiXCR, listing each CDR3 protein once. The table has approximately 270,000 distinct CDR3 sequences, roughly a fifth seen once. This TCR came from a human donor in good health (CMV status not recorded). Some clones in this sample may be carry-over from other donors' samples. This chain uses TRBV6-5 with TRBJ2-3; no clear D. The specimen was cultured PBMCs, collected from culture after CMV antigen stimulation. This chain's CDR3 is CASGGIPGPTDTQYF. The CDR3 nucleotides are TGTGCCAGTGGCGGAATCCCCGGGCCCACAGATACGCAGTATTTT.